This T cell receptor beta chain was retrieved from a study of cytomegalovirus exposure and HLA in healthy donors. Study-wide points: Most CMV-associated TCR beta chains were later found to appear HLA-restricted.

Primers for the PCR totalled 60 Vbeta and 13 Jbeta. Only in-frame clones appear in the TCRdb table, and some are missing; sequencing was by immunoSEQ multiplex PCR. The sample contains under 200,000 clones, around nine tenths of which appear only once. Deletions cut 10 bases from V and 8 bases from J, with 23 bases between. This CDR3 region has 14 residues. CDR1 is SNHLY and CDR2 is FYNNEI in the germline V gene. With regard to this clone: The antigen is unknown.

This clonotype was sampled from a woman aged 25 to 45 in good health and CMV-seronegative. V and J are TRBV2 and TRBJ1-2; D uncertain. The sample was PBMCs. CDR3 protein: CATSSTGLPFGYTF. CDR3 bases: TGTGCCACCAGCTCTACGGGTCTTCCGTTCGGCTACACCTTC.